This T cell receptor (beta chain) appears in the sequencing data of a study of cytomegalovirus exposure and HLA in healthy donors. PCR was performed using 60 Vbeta and 13 Jbeta primers. Clones were sequenced by immunoSEQ multiplex PCR, and TCRdb holds only the in-frame ones, with some missing. The profile shows roughly 100,000 clones, under 85% of them singletons. Germline-derived CDR1 and CDR2 are GTSNPN and SVGIG (reference sequence). The V end lost 6 bases, the J end lost 5 bases, and 16 bases lay between the germline ends. CDR3 length: 13 amino acids. Sequencing was performed on PBMCs. This TCR was sampled from a man younger than 35 in good health and CMV-seropositive. The chain recombines TRBV30 with TRBJ1-1; D may be TRBD1 (5 bases). CDR3 in amino acids: CACTQGGNTEAFF. The CDR3 DNA sequence: TGTGCCTGTACCCAGGGAGGGAATACTGAAGCTTTCTTT. Looking up the rest from reference TRBV30 and TRBJ1-1 gives the full variable domain: SQTIHQWPATLVQPVGSPLSLECTVEGTSNPNLYWYRQAAGRGLQLLFYSVGIGQISSEVPQNLSASRPQDRQFILSSKKLLLSDSGFYLCACTQGGNTEAFFGQGTRLTVV.